These T cell receptor beta chains were read from a single sample in a study of TIL therapy for anti-PD-1-resistant metastatic lung cancer. Repertoires were generated with immunoSEQ multiplex PCR, while TCRdb's copy carries only in-frame clones and drops some. This table holds 54,000 or so clones, around 87% found once. Sequenced here: blood, sampled at baseline. The receptor source for this set is a person aged 25 to 79 with non-small cell lung cancer. CDR3s include the opening cysteine and the closing phenylalanine or tryptophan. A D gene is named only where the DNA matches it firmly. Expanded clones are given a class, and other clones once, few, many or no size at all.

D	V	J	size	DNA	CDR3
-	TRBV29-1	TRBJ2-7	-	TGCAGCGGTACCTGGACAGACTCCTACGAGCAGTACTTC	CSGTWTDSYEQYF
-	TRBV11-2	TRBJ2-7	-	TGTGCCAGCAGCTTCTTACTGGCGGGCCTCTCCTACGAGCAGTACTTC	CASSFLLAGLSYEQYF
-	TRBV30	TRBJ2-3	-	TGTGCCTGGAGTCTCCTTCCCACAGATACGCAGTATTTT	CAWSLLPTDTQYF
-	TRBV2	TRBJ1-5	-	TGTGCCAGCAGACTCCCGGGAGGGATGACGAGCAATCAGCCCCAGCATTTT	CASRLPGGMTSNQPQHF
-	TRBV13	TRBJ1-4	-	TGTGCCAGCAGCCCCGACAGGTGGGCCGAAAAACTGTTTTTT	CASSPDRWAEKLFF
TRBD1	TRBV28	TRBJ1-2	-	TGTGCCAGCAGGAGATCGGGACAGGGGACTTCTAACTATGGCTACACCTTC	CASRRSGQGTSNYGYTF
-	TRBV15	TRBJ1-4	-	TGTGCCACCAGCAGCAGCCCGGCCTGGATGGGTGAAAAACTGTTTTTT	CATSSSPAWMGEKLFF
TRBD2	TRBV3-1/TRBV3-2	TRBJ2-7	few	TGTGCCAGCAGCCACCCCGAGCGGGGGGGCGACCAGTACTTC	CASSHPERGGDQYF
TRBD2	TRBV3-1/TRBV3-2	TRBJ2-5	-	TGTGCCAGCAGCCTTACGGCCAGCGGGAGGGGTGCAGAGACCCAGTACTTC	CASSLTASGRGAETQYF
-	TRBV6-2/TRBV6-3	TRBJ2-7	-	TGTGCCAGCAGTTACTTTCATAGCGAGCAGTACTTC	CASSYFHSEQYF
-	TRBV19	TRBJ1-4	-	TGTGCCAGTAGTATTAAGGCCGCGGGTTCCAGAGAAAAACTGTTTTTT	CASSIKAAGSREKLFF
-	TRBV6-1	TRBJ2-1	-	TGTGCCAGCAGTGAGTTGGACTACGACAATGAGCAGTTCTTC	CASSELDYDNEQFF
-	TRBV7-6	TRBJ2-5	-	TGTGCCAGCAGCCCGCGTCCCCGGGAGACCCAGTACTTC	CASSPRPRETQYF
-	TRBV6-5	TRBJ1-6	-	TGTGCCAGCAGTTACAGGGGCCTGCCCGTTAGGTCACCCCTCCACTTT	CASSYRGLPVRSPLHF
-	TRBV5-1	TRBJ2-7	-	TGCGCCAGCGGGGAATCGCAATACGAGCAGTACTTC	CASGESQYEQYF
-	TRBV12-5	TRBJ2-1	-	TGTGCTAGTGGGGGGAGCGATTCCAATGAGCAGTTCTTC	CASGGSDSNEQFF
TRBD1	TRBV18	TRBJ2-7	-	TGTGCCAGCTCACCCCAAGGGACAGGGGTTTCCTACGAGCAGTACTTC	CASSPQGTGVSYEQYF
-	TRBV4-2	TRBJ1-5	-	TGTGCCAGCAGCCAATTTCAGGACAATCAGCCCCAGCATTTT	CASSQFQDNQPQHF
-	TRBV3-1/TRBV3-2	TRBJ2-7	once	TGTGCCAGCAGCCCCCAGCGGGCAAGGGGCGAGCAGTACTTC	CASSPQRARGEQYF
-	TRBV11-2	TRBJ1-2	-	TGTGCCAGCAGCTTAGAACCCGGGAGTCCCTATGGCTACACCTTC	CASSLEPGSPYGYTF
-	TRBV12-2	TRBJ1-1	-	TGTGCAAGTCGCTTCGCCCGTTTAACAGGGGAGACTGAAGCTTTCTTT	CASRFARLTGETEAFF
-	TRBV18	TRBJ2-7	-	TGTGCCAGCTCACCACAGTCCCTACCCCAAACCTACGAGCAGTACTTC	CASSPQSLPQTYEQYF
TRBD1	TRBV6-5	TRBJ2-1	-	TGTGCCAGCAGTTCGGACAGGGCAGGCGAGCAGTTCTTC	CASSSDRAGEQFF
-	TRBV9	TRBJ2-5	-	TGTGCCAGCAGCTGGCCAGGGACGGAGACCCAGTACTTC	CASSWPGTETQYF
TRBD2	TRBV3-1/TRBV3-2	TRBJ2-2	once	TGTGCCAGCAGTCATACACTAGCGGGGGGGCACATCGGGGAGCTGTTTTTT	CASSHTLAGGHIGELFF
-	TRBV30	TRBJ2-2	-	TGTGCCTGGAGCCCGGGGGAGGGGGAGCTGTTTTTT	CAWSPGEGELFF
-	TRBV5-1	TRBJ2-3	-	TGCGCCAGCAGCTTGGCCGAAGGCTCTAGCACAGATACGCAGTATTTT	CASSLAEGSSTDTQYF
TRBD1	TRBV6-5	TRBJ2-7	-	TGTGCCAGCAATTTAAGGGGGCTGTACGAGCAGTACTTC	CASNLRGLYEQYF
-	TRBV5-8	TRBJ2-2	-	TGTGCCAGCAGCCGTGCGTTGGTCAGACATTACACCGGGGAGCTGTTTTTT	CASSRALVRHYTGELFF
-	TRBV20-1	TRBJ2-5	few	TGCAGTGCTAGTACAGAGACCCAGTACTTC	CSASTETQYF
-	TRBV6-7	TRBJ2-5	-	TGTGCCAGCAGTTACGCCCCCTTTGGGGGGGAGACCCAGTACTTC	CASSYAPFGGETQYF
TRBD2	TRBV3-1/TRBV3-2	TRBJ2-7	once	TGTGCCAGCAGCCAGGGGGGGATTGAGCAGTACTTC	CASSQGGIEQYF
TRBD2	TRBV7-3	TRBJ2-2	-	TGTGCCAGCAGCTTAAAGGGACTAGGTGTTCGCGGGGAGCTGTTTTTT	CASSLKGLGVRGELFF
-	TRBV7-2	TRBJ2-1	-	TGTGCCAGCAACGACGAAAACAGACGGGGGGCGTACAATGAGCAGTTCTTC	CASNDENRRGAYNEQFF
-	TRBV13	TRBJ1-2	-	TGTGCCAGCAGCTTAGGCCTGGCAGGGACATATGGCTACACCTTC	CASSLGLAGTYGYTF
TRBD1	TRBV2	TRBJ1-5	-	TGTGCCAGCAGTCTTGACAGGGACGCGTCATATAGCAATCAGCCCCAGCATTTT	CASSLDRDASYSNQPQHF
-	TRBV18	TRBJ2-7	-	TGTGCCAGCTCCCCACAAAGTGGCGGAGCCTACGAGCAGTACTTC	CASSPQSGGAYEQYF
-	TRBV19	TRBJ2-6	-	TGTGCCAGTAGTAGGGGGGTCTCTGGGGCCAACGTCCTGACTTTC	CASSRGVSGANVLTF
-	TRBV7-3	TRBJ2-7	-	TGTGCCAGCAGCTTAACCGGGCAGGGTGGCGAGCAGTACTTC	CASSLTGQGGEQYF
-	TRBV30	TRBJ1-2	-	TGTGCCTGGAGTCAGAAGGGACCAAACTATGGCTACACCTTC	CAWSQKGPNYGYTF
TRBD2	TRBV6-5	TRBJ2-5	-	TGTGCCAGCAGTTATGGAACTAGCGGGAGTAGGGAGACCCAGTACTTC	CASSYGTSGSRETQYF